The 2 T cell receptor beta chains below all came from one sample that was sequenced in a study of chemoradiotherapy in HPV16-positive cancers. Sequencing was performed with immunoSEQ multiplex PCR; in TCRdb, only in-frame clones are kept and a portion is missing. This table has tens of thousands of clones, about 90% appearing once. The sequences come from blood, collected from a patient who underwent chemoradiotherapy. Every receptor here comes from a human donor with HPV-associated anogenital cancer.

The chain recombines TRBV9 with TRBJ1-6; no clear D gene. Germline CDR1 and CDR2: SGDLS and YYNGEE. The CDR3 covers 13 residues. V lost 1 base to trimming and J lost 11 bases, with 10 bases between them. The CDR3 region has the DNA TGTGCCAGCAGCGTACGCGTAGGGACACCCCTCCACTTT. Translated, it gives CASSVRVGTPLHF.

This chain links TRBV7-2 with TRBJ2-3; D gene unclear. CDR1 is SGHTA, CDR2 FQGNSA, per germline. The CDR3 totals 16 residues. The V end lost 1 base, the J end lost 2 bases, and 13 bases lay between the germline ends. CDR3 bases: TGTGCCAGCAGCTTAGAGTTCCGCAGGAACACAGATACGCAGTATTTT. It codes for CASSLEFRRNTDTQYF.